These 21 T cell receptor beta chains were sequenced from one sample in a study of post-analysis software for immune sequencing data (dated by TCRdb to 2015 to 2017). Study-level results and caveats: Four or five TRBV segments, including TRBV5-6, TRBV5-1 and TRBV20-1, were significantly more frequent in patients than controls.

Libraries were built with PCR. Sequencer: Illumina HiSeq 2500. Unique molecular identifiers were incorporated into TCR beta cDNA libraries to reduce PCR and sequencing biases. TCRdb ran its own pipeline on the public reads, namely fastp trimming at Q25 and MiXCR clone calling, and kept in-frame beta chains. Each record represents a unique CDR3 protein, reported with the most common genes and DNA among its rows. Present in this sample are about 820,000 distinct CDR3 sequences, about 53% of which were seen just once. Roughly 4.4% of the sample belongs to the ten largest clones. Their specific antigens are unknown. The specimen sequenced was blood. The source of these receptors is a girl aged 5 to 17 with multiple sclerosis.

This clonotype occurred a few times. This sequence joins TRBV27 and TRBJ2-7; D may be TRBD1 or TRBD2 (5 bases each). Germline values: CDR1 MNHEY, CDR2 SMNVEV (reference sequence). The CDR3 extends over 13 amino acids. V lost 6 bases and J lost 3, with 12 bases in between. DNA for the CDR3: TGTGCCAGCAGCCGGGGCAAATTCTACGAGCAGTACTTC. As protein: CASSRGKFYEQYF.

This clonotype was observed a single time. The genes are TRBV5-6 and TRBJ2-1; TRBD2 matches at 14 bases. There are 16 residues in the CDR3. Germline lookup yields CDR1 SGHDT and CDR2 YYEEEE. The trim removed 4 bases at V and 8 bases at J, leaving 8 bases unmatched. CDR3 DNA sequence: TGTGCCAGCAGCCTACCGGGACTAGCGGGAGAGGATGAGCAGTTCTTC. It codes for CASSLPGLAGEDEQFF.

This clonotype has more than one count but fewer than ten. This CDR3 is CASKDRGGAQPQHF. For the CDR3, the DNA is TGTGCCAGTAAGGACAGGGGGGGGGCCCAGCCCCAGCATTTT. The chain links TRBV6-2 or TRBV6-3 to TRBJ1-5; 10 bases match TRBD1. The ends lost 9 bases at V and 7 bases at J; junction bases unmatched: 9. Germline CDR1 is MNHEY and CDR2 is SVGEGT. This CDR3 contains 14 residues.

The V and J genes are TRBV10-2 and TRBJ2-2; the D gene is possibly TRBD1 (6 bases). The CDR3 has 14 residues. V gave up 6 bases and J gave up 2 bases, with 10 bases separating them. The germline gives CDR1 WSHSY, CDR2 SAAADI. The CDR3 spells CASSGTRNTGELFF. CDR3 nucleotides: TGCGCCAGCAGCGGGACACGCAACACCGGGGAGCTGTTTTTT.

The rearrangement joins TRBV7-2 to TRBJ1-1; D gene unclear. Looked up from germline, CDR1 is SGHTA and CDR2 is FQGNSA. Between the trimmed V and J ends, which lost 1 base and 6 bases, there was a span of 12 bases. The CDR3 runs to 14 residues. Here the CDR3 DNA reads TGTGCCAGCAGCTTAGAAATCAAGGCAGCTGAAGCTTTCTTT. This sequence encodes CASSLEIKAAEAFF.

The V and J genes are TRBV5-6 and TRBJ2-1, with D possibly matching TRBD1 (5 bases). The V end lost 0 bases, the J end lost 2 bases, and 12 bases lay between the germline ends. The CDR3 spans 16 residues. Germline assignment: CDR1 SGHDT and CDR2 YYEEEE. The CDR3 DNA is TGTGCCAGCAGCTTGGTGTCCGGCAGGGCCTACAATGAGCAGTTCTTC. It is translated as CASSLVSGRAYNEQFF. Together with reference TRBV5-6 and TRBJ2-1, the CDR3 gives the full variable domain: DAGVTQSPTHLIKTRGQQVTLRCSPKSGHDTVSWYQQALGQGPQFIFQYYEEEERQRGNFPDRFSGHQFPNYSSELNVNALLLGDSALYLCASSLVSGRAYNEQFFGPGTRLTVL.

J is TRBJ1-5 and V is TRBV5-7, with D hard to call. TRBV5-7 is annotated as an ORF whose role is uncertain. CDR3 length equals 16 residues. V lost 4 bases to trimming and J lost 0 bases, with 14 bases between them. In DNA, the CDR3 is TGTGCCAGCAGCGCGAGGGCCAGGTATAGCAATCAGCCCCAGCATTTT. Its protein is CASSARARYSNQPQHF.

This clonotype was seen only a few times. The chain carries TRBV29-1 and TRBJ2-5, with TRBD2 matching 7 bases. From germline, CDR1 is SQVTM and CDR2 ANQGSEA. The CDR3 contains 12 residues. Trimming cost V 6 bases and J 3 bases; bases outside gene matches: 4. CDR3 DNA sequence: TGCAGCGTGAGCGCGGGAGAAGAGACCCAGTACTTC. Its translation: CSVSAGEETQYF.

V and J are TRBV29-1 and TRBJ2-3; D remains unclear. The CDR3 is 13 amino acids. Germline CDR1 SQVTM, CDR2 ANQGSEA. Trimming took 4 bases from V and 3 from J, leaving 11 bases between them. The CDR3 region is CSVGNPVTDTQYF. CDR3 nucleotides: TGCAGCGTTGGGAACCCAGTGACAGATACGCAGTATTTT.

The chain links TRBV10-3 to TRBJ1-2; D might be TRBD1 (5 bases). Trimming took off 4 bases at V and 2 bases at J, with 11 bases between the two ends. The CDR3 loop spans 14 amino acids. In germline, CDR1 is ENHRY, CDR2 SYGVKD. CDR3: CAISGRGPNYGYTF. The CDR3 coding sequence is TGTGCCATCAGTGGTAGGGGTCCCAACTATGGCTACACCTTC.

The chain joins TRBV20-1 to TRBJ2-5; 13 bases align to TRBD2. Losses at the gene ends were 2 bases for V and 3 bases for J; bases not matched to a gene: 6. The CDR3 runs 16 residues. Germline V lookup: CDR1 DFQATT, CDR2 SNEGSKA (reference sequence). CDR3 sequence reads: CSARLMGLAGKETQYF. The CDR3 nucleotides are TGCAGTGCTAGACTCATGGGACTAGCGGGGAAAGAGACCCAGTACTTC.

The chain is built from TRBV11-3 and TRBJ2-3; 11 bases are a match to TRBD2. Trimming took 5 bases from V and 4 from J; bases not matched to a gene: 5. CDR3 length equals 15 residues. Per germline, CDR1 SGHNT and CDR2 YENEEA. The CDR3 nucleotides are TGTGCCAGCAGCCGAACTAGCGGGAGTGCAGATACGCAGTATTTT. As protein: CASSRTSGSADTQYF.

Remarks on this clonotype: At one boundary the junction diverges from the germline segment, which might be a read error. The gene calls are TRBV6-5 and TRBJ1-5, with D maybe TRBD1 (5 bases). The germline V gene encodes CDR1 MNHEY and CDR2 SVGAGI. The CDR3 is made up of 13 amino acids. The CDR3 sequence is CASSYRGVQPRHF. CDR3 bases: TGTGCCAGCAGTTACAGAGGGGTACAGCCCCGGCATTTT.

In its sample, this clonotype was seen a few times. The rearrangement links TRBV5-1 to TRBJ2-3, with 7 bases fitting TRBD2. With 4 bases clipped from V and 6 bases from J, the junction kept 5 bases outside the gene matches. There are 13 residues in the CDR3. Germline loops: CDR1 SGHRS, CDR2 YFSETQ. The CDR3 bases are TGCGCCAGCAGCCGCGGGGGTTGGGATACGCAGTATTTT. Translation gives CASSRGGWDTQYF.

V is TRBV28 and J is TRBJ2-5; 10 nucleotides line up with TRBD2. The CDR3 length is 16 residues. Trimming took 3 bases from V and 2 from J; bases not matched to a gene: 6. Germline V gene data show CDR1 as MDHEN and CDR2 as SYDVKM. The CDR3 DNA reads as TGTGCCAGCAGTTTTCCCCCTAGCGGGAGACAAGAGACCCAGTACTTC. Translating it yields CASSFPPSGRQETQYF.

The chain recombines TRBV29-1 with TRBJ2-3, with 9 bases identical to TRBD2. In germline, CDR1 is SQVTM, CDR2 ANQGSEA. CDR3 length: 15 residues. Trimming at V came to 6 bases and at J to 2 bases, leaving 9 bases not matched to a gene. CDR3 residues: CSVLGAGGLTDTQYF. Here the CDR3 DNA reads TGCAGCGTCCTGGGGGCGGGAGGGCTCACAGATACGCAGTATTTT.

The chain has TRBV29-1 and TRBJ2-5; unclear D gene. The CDR3 runs 14 residues. V shed 6 bases and J shed 7 bases, with 21 bases lying between them. The germline CDR1 and CDR2 sequences are SQVTM and ANQGSEA. CDR3 DNA sequence: TGCAGCGTCGAACCGGGCCTCCTTTCGGGGACCCAGTACTTC. It yields the protein CSVEPGLLSGTQYF.

This clonotype was seen only a few times. This chain joins TRBV7-9 and TRBJ2-1; the match to TRBD2 covers 14 bases. Germline V lookup: CDR1 SEHNR, CDR2 FQNEAQ (reference sequence). There are 16 residues in the CDR3. V dropped 4 bases and J dropped 7; count of bases not matched to a gene: 6. The CDR3 spells CASSSRTSGRTNEQFF. Written as DNA, the CDR3 is TGTGCCAGCAGCTCGAGGACTAGCGGGAGGACGAATGAGCAGTTCTTC.

The table lists this clonotype with a few counts. CDR3 nucleotides: TGCGCCAGCAGCCAAGGGCTAGCGGCCTTGGACTACGAGCAGTACTTC. This codes for CASSQGLAALDYEQYF. The chain uses TRBV4-1 and TRBJ2-7, with 7 positions matching TRBD2. The trim removed 1 base at V and 3 bases at J, leaving 9 bases unmatched. This CDR3 is built from 16 residues. In germline, CDR1 is MGHRA, CDR2 YSYEKL.

V is TRBV7-6 and J is TRBJ2-3, with 11 bases lining up with TRBD2. The CDR3 runs 21 residues. The germline V gene encodes CDR1 SGHVS and CDR2 FNYEAQ. The V gene end was trimmed by 0 bases and the J gene end by 3 bases; junction bases not matched to a gene: 17. DNA for the CDR3: TGTGCCAGCAGCTTAGCGCTGTGGACTAGCGGGCGTCAGGGGCGTACAGATACGCAGTATTTT. Protein sequence: CASSLALWTSGRQGRTDTQYF.

The chain has TRBV9 and TRBJ2-6; possibly TRBD1 or TRBD2 for D (5 bases each). V was cut by 0 bases and J by 4 bases, with 8 bases left in between. Looked up from germline, CDR1 is SGDLS and CDR2 is YYNGEE. CDR3 length: 15 residues. Written as DNA, the CDR3 is TGTGCCAGCAGCGTAGGGGGGACCGGGGCCAACGTCCTGACTTTC. Its protein product is CASSVGGTGANVLTF.